This TCR beta chain comes out of a study of blood T cell repertoires in COVID-19. Study context: There were acute and convalescent COVID-19 samples, and they came from the United States, Italy and Spain. PBMCs, B-cell-depleted T cells, or T cells were the source of the cDNA or gDNA that made up the material.

Original handling: By means of reference gene primer amplification, nucleated cell counts were estimated. The repertoire was sequenced with immunoSEQ multiplex PCR; TCRdb's copy has only in-frame clones and lacks some. The DNA was the basis for D and trimming; V, J and clone size are from that table. Here the sample spans approximately 670,000 clones, 80% to 90% being singletons. Losses at the gene ends were 6 bases for V and 5 bases for J; bases not matched to a gene: 7. This CDR3 contains 15 residues. CDR1 and CDR2 from the germline V gene are MGHRA and YSYEKL. Input material: peripheral blood. The chain links TRBV4-1 to TRBJ1-2; 12 nucleotides agree with TRBD1. The TCR originated in a young woman with acute or convalescent COVID-19. The CDR3 here is CASRGTGGAKYGYTF. The CDR3 nucleotides are TGCGCCAGCAGGGGGACAGGGGGCGCGAAGTATGGCTACACCTTC.